Ten or more counts support the clone carrying this T cell receptor (beta chain). The CDR3 has 15 amino acids. Losses at the gene ends were 7 bases for V and 5 bases for J; bases not matched to a gene: 13. CDR1 and CDR2 (germline): LNHDA, SQIVND (reference sequence). Per the authors' pipeline: Scientists estimated how many nucleated cells there were by amplifying reference gene primers. Assay: immunoSEQ multiplex PCR; the TCRdb copy retains only in-frame clones and omits some. Clonal size and the V and J genes are those of that table, whereas D and trimming came from the DNA. The sample contains about 140,000 clones, 60% to 80% of which appear only once. The sample is drawn from a study of blood T cell repertoires in COVID-19. Study at large: The cDNA or gDNA used as material had been derived from T cells, B-cell-depleted T cells, or PBMCs.

The source of this sequence is a woman between 45 and 65 years old with active or convalescent COVID-19. This chain links TRBV19 with TRBJ2-7, with TRBD1 identical over 8 bases. Sequenced input: peripheral blood. In DNA form, the CDR3 reads TGTGCCAGTACCCTACGGGGCAGGGGGCGCAACGAGCAGTACTTC. This encodes CASTLRGRGRNEQYF.